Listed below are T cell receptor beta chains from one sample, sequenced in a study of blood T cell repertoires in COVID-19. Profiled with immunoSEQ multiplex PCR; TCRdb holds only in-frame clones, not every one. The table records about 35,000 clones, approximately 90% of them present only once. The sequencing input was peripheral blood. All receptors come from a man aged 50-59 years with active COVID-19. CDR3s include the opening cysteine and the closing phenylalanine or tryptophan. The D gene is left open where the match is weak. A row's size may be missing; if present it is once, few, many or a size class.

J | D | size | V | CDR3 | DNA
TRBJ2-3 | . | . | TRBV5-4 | CASSLGRAAGTDTQYF | TGTGCCAGCAGCTTGGGGAGGGCCGCGGGGACAGATACGCAGTATTTT
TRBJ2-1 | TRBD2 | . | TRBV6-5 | CASSYSGREGPDEQFF | TGTGCCAGCAGTTACTCGGGGCGGGAGGGCCCGGATGAGCAGTTCTTC
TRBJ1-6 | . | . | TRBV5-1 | CASSLTGPYNSPLHF | TGCGCCAGCAGCTTGACAGGGCCCTATAATTCACCCCTCCACTTT
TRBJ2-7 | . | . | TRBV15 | CATSATWDNYEQYF | TGTGCCACCAGCGCCACTTGGGACAACTACGAGCAGTACTTC
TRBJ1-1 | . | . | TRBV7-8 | CASSSEGVQGAFF | TGTGCCAGCAGCTCCGAGGGGGTACAAGGAGCTTTCTTT
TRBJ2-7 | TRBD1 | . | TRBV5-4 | CASSLPTGTENYEQYF | TGTGCCAGCAGCTTGCCTACGGGGACAGAAAATTACGAGCAGTACTTC
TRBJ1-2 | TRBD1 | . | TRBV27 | CASGLTGEYGYTF | TGTGCCAGCGGACTAACAGGGGAATATGGCTACACCTTC
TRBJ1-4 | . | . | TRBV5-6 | CASSPAWGGPREKLFF | TGTGCCAGCAGCCCCGCTTGGGGGGGCCCTAGGGAAAAACTGTTTTTT
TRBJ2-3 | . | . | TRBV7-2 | CASSLRQGIDTQYF | TGTGCCAGCAGCTTGCGGCAGGGGATAGATACGCAGTATTTT
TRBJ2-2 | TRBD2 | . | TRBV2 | CASRRSGISNTGELFF | TGTGCCAGCAGGAGAAGCGGGATCTCGAACACCGGGGAGCTGTTTTTT
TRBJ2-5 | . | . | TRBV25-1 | CASNRVGVETQYF | TGTGCCAGCAACAGGGTTGGTGTTGAGACCCAGTACTTC
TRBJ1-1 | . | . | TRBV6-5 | CASSSPGLNTEAFF | TGTGCCAGCAGTTCTCCGGGGTTGAACACTGAAGCTTTCTTT
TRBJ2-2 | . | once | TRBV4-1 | CASSLSGLGTGELFF | TGCGCCAGCAGCCTTTCAGGACTCGGCACCGGGGAGCTGTTTTTT
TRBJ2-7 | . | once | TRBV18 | CASSPSPGSYEQYF | TGTGCCAGCTCACCCTCCCCCGGGTCCTACGAGCAGTACTTC
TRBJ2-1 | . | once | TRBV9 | CASSAQYNEQFF | TGTGCCAGCAGCGCCCAGTACAATGAGCAGTTCTTC
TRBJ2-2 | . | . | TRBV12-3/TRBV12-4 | CASSLHAAGELFF | TGTGCCAGCAGCCTTCACGCGGCCGGGGAGCTGTTTTTT
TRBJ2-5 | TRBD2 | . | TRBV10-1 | CASSALAGAGETQYF | TGCGCCAGCAGTGCACTAGCGGGAGCAGGAGAGACCCAGTACTTC
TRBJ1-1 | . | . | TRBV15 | CATSRGGSGNTEAFF | TGTGCCACCAGCAGAGGTGGCTCGGGGAACACTGAAGCTTTCTTT
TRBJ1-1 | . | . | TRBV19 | CASTRVGLNTEAFF | TGTGCCAGTACCAGGGTGGGTTTGAACACTGAAGCTTTCTTT
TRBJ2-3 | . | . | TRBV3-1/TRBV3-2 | CASSQGLTDTQYF | TGTGCCAGCAGCCAAGGTTTAACAGATACGCAGTATTTT
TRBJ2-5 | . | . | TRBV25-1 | CASSESRDSYQETQYF | TGTGCCAGCAGTGAATCCAGGGACTCCTACCAAGAGACCCAGTACTTC
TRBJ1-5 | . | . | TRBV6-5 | CASSREGLGQPQHF | TGTGCCAGCAGCAGGGAGGGGCTTGGTCAGCCCCAGCATTTT
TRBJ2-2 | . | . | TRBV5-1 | CASSRSGTGELFF | TGCGCCAGCAGCCGAAGCGGCACCGGGGAGCTGTTTTTT
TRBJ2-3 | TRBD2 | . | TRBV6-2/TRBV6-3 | CASSYSRVSGGTSTDTQYF | TGTGCCAGCAGTTACTCGAGAGTTAGCGGGGGCACTAGCACAGATACGCAGTATTTT